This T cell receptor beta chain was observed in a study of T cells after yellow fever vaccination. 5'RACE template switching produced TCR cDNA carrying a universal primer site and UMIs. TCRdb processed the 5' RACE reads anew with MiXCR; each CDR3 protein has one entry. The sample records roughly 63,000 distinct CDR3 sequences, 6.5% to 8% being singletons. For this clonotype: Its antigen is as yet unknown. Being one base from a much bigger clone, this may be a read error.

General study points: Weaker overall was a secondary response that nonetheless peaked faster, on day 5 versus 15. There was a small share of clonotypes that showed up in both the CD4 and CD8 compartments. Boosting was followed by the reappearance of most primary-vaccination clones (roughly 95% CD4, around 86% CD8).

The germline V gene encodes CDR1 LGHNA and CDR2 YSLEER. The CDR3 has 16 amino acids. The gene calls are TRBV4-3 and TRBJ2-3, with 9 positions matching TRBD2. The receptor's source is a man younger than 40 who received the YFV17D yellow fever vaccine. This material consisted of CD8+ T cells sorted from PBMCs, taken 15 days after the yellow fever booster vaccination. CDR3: CVSSPNSGRVADTQYF. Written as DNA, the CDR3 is TGCGTCAGCAGCCCGAATAGCGGGAGAGTAGCAGATACGCAGTATTTT.